The following is a T cell receptor beta chain sequence with its context. Its antigen is undetermined. V lost 0 bases and J lost 0, with 9 bases in between. CDR3 length: 16 residues. Germline V gene sequence: CDR1 MGHRA, CDR2 YSYEKL. This sample stems from a study of response to subunit inactivated influenza vaccine. Findings of the study overall: A suggestion made by the authors is that each seasonal influenza vaccination recruits few new T cells.

TCRdb re-derived calls from the RT-PCR reads in MiXCR, one entry per CDR3 protein. The table has about 780,000 distinct CDR3 sequences, less than 20% seen once. Here the sequenced sample was PBMCs from blood, taken less than 6 days after vaccination. The J gene is TRBJ2-1, the V gene TRBV4-1; no definite D call. The clonotype comes from a man in his fifties or sixties who received an inactivated influenza vaccine. CDR3 sequence (DNA): TGCGCCAGCAGCCAAGAAGCCAGAAGCTCCTACAATGAGCAGTTCTTC. This gives the protein CASSQEARSSYNEQFF.